Below, one T cell receptor (beta chain) is given with its context. What it recognizes is unknown. The sample originates from a study of blood T cells in healthy people across ages. Regarding the study as a whole: Naive and antigen-experienced cells were not separated, limiting conclusive comparison.

With a J-beta primer mix and a sample-barcoded 5' primer, a second PCR ran 7 to 11 cycles. TCRdb itself ran the 5' RACE reads through MiXCR, one entry per CDR3 protein. Here the sample spans about 1.8 million distinct CDR3 sequences, approximately 50% being singletons. This CDR3 has 15 residues. Germline assignment: CDR1 LGHNA and CDR2 YSLEER. V was trimmed by 0 bases and J by 2 bases, leaving 11 bases between them. Sequencing was carried out using blood. The J gene is TRBJ2-7, the V gene TRBV4-3, with D unresolved. This receptor was taken from a woman in her thirties or forties in good health. The DNA of the CDR3 is TGCGCCAGCAGCCAAGATCGGGTTAGTCCCTACGAGCAGTACTTC. Protein product: CASSQDRVSPYEQYF.